Listed below are T cell receptor beta chains from one sample, sequenced in a study of tumor-infiltrating lymphocytes in primary liver carcinoma. TCRdb ran MiXCR on the multiplex PCR reads and lists one entry per CDR3 protein. In the table there are roughly 86,000 distinct CDR3 sequences, approximately 68% of which are singletons. The sample taken for sequencing was tumor-adjacent normal liver tissue. These TCRs come from a man aged 35 to 55 with primary liver carcinoma and hepatitis B virus infection. CDR3s include the opening cysteine and the closing phenylalanine or tryptophan. A D gene is named only where the DNA matches it firmly. Expanded clones are given a class, and other clones once, few, many or no size at all.

>-|TRBD1|TRBJ2-1|TRBV11-3
CASSSSGQGNEQFF
TGTGCCAGCAGCTCATCCGGACAGGGCAATGAACAGTTCTTC
>many|TRBD2|TRBJ2-1|TRBV12-3/TRBV12-4
CASNRGVEQFF
TGTGCCAGCAATCGGGGGGTTGAGCAGTTCTTC
>-|TRBD1|TRBJ2-7|TRBV11-2
CVSSTGTGQEQYF
TGTGTCAGCAGCACCGGGACAGGGCAGGAGCAGTACTTC
>many|TRBD2|TRBJ2-2|TRBV13
CASSLLQLAGGPNGELFF
TGTGCCAGCAGCTTACTGCAGCTAGCGGGAGGGCCTAACGGGGAGCTGTTTTTT
>few|TRBD2|TRBJ2-6|TRBV15
CATSLPGGGANVLTF
TGTGCCACCAGTCTTCCGGGAGGGGGGGCCAACGTCCTGACTTTC
>-|-|TRBJ2-3|TRBV1
CASSQVSSGTNGCTDTQYF
TGCGCCAGCAGCCAAGTATCATCCGGGACTAACGGATGCACAGATACGCAGTATTTT
>once|-|TRBJ2-5|TRBV11-2
CTSISRDSAHQETQYF
TGTACCAGCATATCCCGGGACTCGGCACACCAAGAGACTCAGTACTTC
>-|-|TRBJ1-5|TRBV28
CASNLWVGYSNQPQHF
TGTGCCAGCAATTTATGGGTCGGGTATAGCAATCAGCCCCAGCATTTT
>many|TRBD1|TRBJ2-7|TRBV30
CAWDRETGGYEQYF
TGTGCCTGGGACAGGGAAACGGGTGGCTACGAGCAGTACTTC
>-|-|TRBJ2-7|TRBV10-1
CASSGGTDYKQYF
TGTGCCAGCAGTGGGGGGACAGACTACAAGCAGTACTTC
>once|-|TRBJ1-2|TRBV20-1
CSASAPSENYGYTF
TGCAGTGCTAGTGCCCCCAGCGAAAACTATGGCTACACCTTC
>many|-|TRBJ2-7|TRBV6-5
CASSSPSGAYEQYF
TGTGCCAGCAGTTCCCCTTCGGGAGCCTACGAGCAGTACTTC